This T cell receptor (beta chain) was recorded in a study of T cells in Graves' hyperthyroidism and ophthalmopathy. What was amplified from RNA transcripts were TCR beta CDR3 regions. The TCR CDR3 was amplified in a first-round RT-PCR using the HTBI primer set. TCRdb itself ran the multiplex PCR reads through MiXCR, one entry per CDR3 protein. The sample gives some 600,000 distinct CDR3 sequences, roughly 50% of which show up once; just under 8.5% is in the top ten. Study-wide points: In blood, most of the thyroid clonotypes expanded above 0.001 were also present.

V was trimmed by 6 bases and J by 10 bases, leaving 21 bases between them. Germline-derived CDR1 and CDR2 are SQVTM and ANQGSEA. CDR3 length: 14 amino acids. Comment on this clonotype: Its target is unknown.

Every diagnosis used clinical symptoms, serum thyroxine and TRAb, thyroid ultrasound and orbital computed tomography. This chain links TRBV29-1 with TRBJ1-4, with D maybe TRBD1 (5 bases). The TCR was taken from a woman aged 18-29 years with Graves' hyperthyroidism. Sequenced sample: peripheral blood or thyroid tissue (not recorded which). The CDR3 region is CSVAAVGGDGKLFF. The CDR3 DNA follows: TGCAGCGTCGCCGCCGTGGGGGGGGATGGAAAACTGTTTTTT.